This passage covers 22 T cell receptor beta chains from one sample sequenced in a study of T cell repertoires in cytomegalovirus infection. TCRdb analysed the reads with MiXCR anew, one entry per CDR3 protein. This sample has roughly 300,000 distinct CDR3 sequences, with more than 8% found just once. Sequenced input: PBMCs. Source of these receptors: a human donor in good health (CMV status not recorded). Some clones in this sample may be carry-over from other donors' samples.

This clonotype was seen a few times. The CDR3 DNA is TGTGCAAGTATAGCCGCCGCTGGGGACGAGCAGTACTTC. Residues: CASIAAAGDEQYF. The chain carries TRBV28 and TRBJ2-7; no definite D call. This CDR3 is built from 13 residues. Germline V gene lookup returns CDR1 MDHEN and CDR2 SYDVKM.

Regarding this clonotype: One junction end disagrees with the germline gene, perhaps due to a read error. The chain links TRBV10-3 to TRBJ1-1, with D unclear. Germline CDR1 and CDR2: ENHRY and SYGVKD. This CDR3 has 12 residues. The CDR3 DNA reads as TGTGCCAACAGTTGGGGAAACACTGAAGCTTTCTTT. It is translated as CANSWGNTEAFF.

This clonotype has ten or more counts. The chain employs TRBV10-3 and TRBJ2-6, with 10 bases fitting TRBD2. V gave up 6 bases and J gave up 0 bases; unmatched junction bases: 8. The CDR3 extends over 18 amino acids. The germline gives CDR1 ENHRY, CDR2 SYGVKD. The CDR3 DNA follows: TGTGCCATCAGGGCTAGCGGGAGTGATAACTCTGGGGCCAACGTCCTGACTTTC. This sequence encodes CAIRASGSDNSGANVLTF.

This rearrangement joins TRBV13 to TRBJ2-4; a weak D match, TRBD2 (6 bases). CDR3 length: 14 amino acids. Germline CDR1 and CDR2: PRHDT and FYEKMQ (reference sequence). The V end was cut by 8 bases, the J end by 6 bases, with 17 bases between. The chain's CDR3 is CASRVAGYGNIQYF. In DNA, the CDR3 is TGTGCCAGCCGTGTTGCGGGGTACGGAAACATTCAGTACTTC.

This clonotype was recorded a few times. The chain joins TRBV5-1 to TRBJ1-1, with 8 bases matching TRBD1. J gave up 6 bases and V 1 base, and 5 bases lay outside the gene matches. From germline, CDR1 is SGHRS and CDR2 YFSETQ. The CDR3 spans 14 residues. CDR3 sequence reads: CASSLRGQDSEAFF. Here the CDR3 DNA reads TGCGCCAGCAGCTTGAGGGGACAGGACTCTGAAGCTTTCTTT.

This clonotype was counted between two and nine times. The chain couples TRBV29-1 to TRBJ2-5; no clear D. The CDR3 totals 14 residues. CDR1 SQVTM and CDR2 ANQGSEA come from the germline V gene. Trimming removed 4 bases from V and 0 bases from J, with 12 bases in between. The CDR3 region is CSVVKMQYQETQYF. For the CDR3, the DNA is TGCAGCGTTGTGAAGATGCAGTACCAAGAGACCCAGTACTTC.

The gene calls are TRBV28 and TRBJ1-1, with TRBD1 as a possible D gene (6 bases). Germline V gene data show CDR1 as MDHEN and CDR2 as SYDVKM. V was clipped by 6 bases and J by 0 bases, with 14 bases between them. The length of the CDR3 is 15 residues. The chain's CDR3 is CASSVGGSMNTEAFF. The CDR3 DNA reads as TGTGCCAGCAGCGTGGGGGGCAGTATGAACACTGAAGCTTTCTTT.

This clonotype was seen a handful of times. This chain links TRBV20-1 with TRBJ1-4, with D perhaps TRBD1 (6 bases). The length of the CDR3 is 15 residues. Germline lookup yields CDR1 DFQATT and CDR2 SNEGSKA (reference sequence). V was clipped by 3 bases and J by 6 bases, with 17 bases between them. CDR3 sequence: CSARGTGQIDEKLFF. The CDR3 coding sequence is TGCAGTGCTAGGGGAACAGGACAGATAGATGAAAAACTGTTTTTT.

This clonotype was counted at least ten times. This CDR3 reads CASSLRTGWSADTQYF. Here the CDR3 DNA reads TGTGCCAGCAGCCTCCGGACAGGGTGGTCCGCAGATACGCAGTATTTT. V gene TRBV11-2 combines with J gene TRBJ2-3; the match to TRBD1 covers 8 bases. The ends lost 5 bases at V and 4 bases at J; junction bases unmatched: 11. Looked up from germline, CDR1 is SGHAT and CDR2 is FQNNGV. The CDR3 extends over 16 amino acids.

This clonotype was observed once. The chain links TRBV28 to TRBJ2-7, with TRBD1 matching 10 bases. CDR3 size: 16 residues. Germline V CDR1 and CDR2: MDHEN, SYDVKM. The V segment lost 3 bases and the J segment 3 bases; nucleotides outside the gene matches: 8. The CDR3 bases are TGTGCCAGCAGTTTTGCGGGGACAGGGGCGAACTACGAGCAGTACTTC. This sequence encodes CASSFAGTGANYEQYF.

Comments on this clonotype: A read error is possible here, since a much larger clone lies one base away. The CDR3 end shows no conserved phenylalanine or tryptophan, and so a read error is likely. The chain employs TRBV7-2 and TRBJ2-5, with TRBD2 identical over 9 bases. Per germline, CDR1 SGHTA and CDR2 FQGNSA. This CDR3 comprises 16 residues. V lost 1 base to trimming and J lost 6 bases; unmatched junction nucleotides: 9. Here the CDR3 reads CASSLEGAGGPKTQYL. CDR3 sequence (DNA): TGTGCCAGCAGCTTAGAAGGCGCGGGAGGGCCCAAGACCCAGTACCTC.

The V call is TRBV7-3, the J call TRBJ2-1; TRBD2 aligns across 8 bases. CDR1 is SGHTA and CDR2 is FQGTGA in the germline V gene. The CDR3 is 15 amino acids. Trimming cost V 2 bases and J 9 bases; bases outside gene matches: 9. Written as DNA, the CDR3 is TGTGCCAGCAGCTTAGCAGCGGGAGTTTCAGCTGAGCAGTTCTTC. It is translated as CASSLAAGVSAEQFF.

In this sample, this clonotype turned up many times. The V call is TRBV7-2, the J call TRBJ2-5, with 7 nucleotides matching TRBD2. CDR1 and CDR2 from the germline V gene are SGHTA and FQGNSA. V was pared by 0 bases and J by 2 bases, with 12 bases of the junction left unmatched. The length of the CDR3 is 18 residues. CDR3 residues: CASSLAPPSGTLQETQYF. The CDR3, as DNA: TGTGCCAGCAGCTTAGCACCGCCTAGCGGAACCCTGCAAGAGACCCAGTACTTC.

The chain is built from TRBV20-1 and TRBJ2-7, with D unclear. Per germline, CDR1 DFQATT and CDR2 SNEGSKA (reference sequence). V was clipped by 6 bases and J by 3 bases, with 9 bases between them. CDR3 size: 11 residues. The CDR3, as DNA: TGCAGTGCACCCGTCCTCTACGAGCAGTACTTC. This encodes CSAPVLYEQYF.

The table lists this clonotype with a few counts. The chain couples TRBV19 to TRBJ2-7; perhaps TRBD2 as D (6 bases). Germline V gene data show CDR1 as LNHDA and CDR2 as SQIVND (reference sequence). The germline V and J ends were trimmed by 3 bases and 5 bases, with 17 bases remaining between them. This CDR3 has 15 residues. In nucleotides, the CDR3 is TGTGCCAGTAGTATCCGGGACTTTGGGGTGAACGAGCAGTACTTC. Its translation is CASSIRDFGVNEQYF.

This clonotype was detected once. A much larger clone differs from this one at a single base, so this may be a read error. The chain is built from TRBV6-2 or TRBV6-3 and TRBJ2-7; D is possibly TRBD2 (6 bases). From germline, CDR1 is MNHEY and CDR2 SVGEGT. Trimming left V 8 bases short and J 1 base short, with 15 bases between. The CDR3 is 14 amino acids. The CDR3 DNA is TGTGCCAGCGGAGACGGGAGCTGGTCCTACGAGCAGTACTTC. As protein: CASGDGSWSYEQYF.

This clonotype was observed at least ten times. The V and J genes are TRBV7-2 and TRBJ1-2, with a possible D match to TRBD1 (5 bases). V was clipped by 4 bases and J by 3 bases, with 12 bases between them. Germline loops: CDR1 SGHTA, CDR2 FQGNSA. The length of the CDR3 is 14 residues. Here the CDR3 DNA reads TGTGCCAGCAGCTCGGGGCCAGGGTACTATGGCTACACCTTC. Amino acid sequence: CASSSGPGYYGYTF.

This clonotype appeared a few times. The chain has TRBV28 and TRBJ2-7; no definite D call. The CDR3 runs 13 residues. The germline V and J ends were trimmed by 3 bases and 6 bases, with 12 bases remaining between them. Germline loops: CDR1 MDHEN, CDR2 SYDVKM. The CDR3 DNA follows: TGTGCCAGCAGTTTCCCCGAGTTCGGCGAGCAGTACTTC. Protein product: CASSFPEFGEQYF.

V usage is TRBV7-3 and J usage is TRBJ2-1, with 9 nucleotides matching TRBD2. The V and J ends lost 9 bases and 3 bases, in that order; junction bases with no gene match: 27. Per the germline V gene, CDR1 is SGHTA and CDR2 is FQGTGA. The CDR3 spans 21 residues. The CDR3 DNA reads as TGTGCCAGTGTAGAGTGGCTGATAGCGGGAGAGAGGGTTTATTACTACAATGAGCAGTTCTTC. Protein product: CASVEWLIAGERVYYYNEQFF.

This clonotype was observed many times. The chain uses TRBV7-2 and TRBJ2-4, with 7 positions matching TRBD1. Per the germline V gene, CDR1 is SGHTA and CDR2 is FQGNSA. The V segment lost 2 bases and the J segment 6 bases; nucleotides outside the gene matches: 4. The CDR3 spans 14 residues. CDR3 sequence reads: CASSLTGTANIQYF. The DNA of the CDR3 is TGTGCCAGCAGCTTAACTGGGACAGCAAACATTCAGTACTTC.

This clonotype showed up many times. The rearrangement links TRBV12-3 or TRBV12-4 to TRBJ2-4, with D uncertain. The CDR3 runs to 14 residues. Trimming pared 4 bases from V and 0 bases from J, leaving 7 bases between. This CDR3 reads CASSYGIAKNIQYF. As DNA, the CDR3 is TGTGCCAGCAGTTATGGGATAGCCAAAAACATTCAGTACTTC.

This clonotype was picked up many times. This chain uses TRBV7-2 with TRBJ2-7, with D possibly being TRBD1 (7 bases). Germline-derived CDR1 and CDR2 are SGHTA and FQGNSA. The CDR3 extends over 17 amino acids. The V gene lost 0 bases and the J gene lost 2 bases, with 17 bases spanning the gap. The CDR3 nucleotides are TGTGCCAGCAGCTTAGCTCTTTTCAGGGGGAGGACCTACGAGCAGTACTTC. Protein product: CASSLALFRGRTYEQYF.